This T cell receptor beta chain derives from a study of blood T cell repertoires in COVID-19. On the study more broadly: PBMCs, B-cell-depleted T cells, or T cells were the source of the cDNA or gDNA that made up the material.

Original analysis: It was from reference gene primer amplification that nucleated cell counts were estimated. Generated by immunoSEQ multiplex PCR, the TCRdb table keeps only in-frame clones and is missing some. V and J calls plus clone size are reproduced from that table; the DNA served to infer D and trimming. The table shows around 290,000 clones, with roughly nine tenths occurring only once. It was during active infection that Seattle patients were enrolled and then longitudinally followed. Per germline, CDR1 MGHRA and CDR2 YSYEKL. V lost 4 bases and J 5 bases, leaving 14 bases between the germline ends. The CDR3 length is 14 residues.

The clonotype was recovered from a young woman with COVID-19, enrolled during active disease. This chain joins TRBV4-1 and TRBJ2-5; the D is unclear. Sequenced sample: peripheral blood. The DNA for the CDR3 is TGCGCCAGCAGCCGCCCCGAAACGCGGGAGACCCAGTACTTC. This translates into CASSRPETRETQYF.